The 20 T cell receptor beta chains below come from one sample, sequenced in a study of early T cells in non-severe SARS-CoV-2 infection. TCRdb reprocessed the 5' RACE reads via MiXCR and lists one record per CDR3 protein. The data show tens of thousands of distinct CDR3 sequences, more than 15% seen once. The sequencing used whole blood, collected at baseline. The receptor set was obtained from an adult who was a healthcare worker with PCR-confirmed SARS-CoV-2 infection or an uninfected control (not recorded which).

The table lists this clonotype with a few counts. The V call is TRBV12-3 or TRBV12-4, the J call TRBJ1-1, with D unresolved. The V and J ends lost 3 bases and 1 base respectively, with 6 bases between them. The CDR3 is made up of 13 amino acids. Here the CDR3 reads CASSLKTNTEAFF. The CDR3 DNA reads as TGTGCCAGCAGTTTGAAAACGAACACTGAAGCTTTCTTT.

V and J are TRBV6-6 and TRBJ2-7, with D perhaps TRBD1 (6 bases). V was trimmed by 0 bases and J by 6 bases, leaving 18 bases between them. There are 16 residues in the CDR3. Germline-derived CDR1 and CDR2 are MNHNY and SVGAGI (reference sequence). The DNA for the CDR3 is TGTGCCAGCAGTTACTCAGGGACACCGTCCATGGGCGAGCAGTACTTC. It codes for CASSYSGTPSMGEQYF.

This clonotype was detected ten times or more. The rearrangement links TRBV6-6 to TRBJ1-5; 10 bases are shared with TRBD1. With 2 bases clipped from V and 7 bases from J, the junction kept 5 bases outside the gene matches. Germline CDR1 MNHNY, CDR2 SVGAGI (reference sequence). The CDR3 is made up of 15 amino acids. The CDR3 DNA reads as TGTGCCAGCAGTTACCCGGACAGGGGGGAGCAGCCCCAGCATTTT. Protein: CASSYPDRGEQPQHF.

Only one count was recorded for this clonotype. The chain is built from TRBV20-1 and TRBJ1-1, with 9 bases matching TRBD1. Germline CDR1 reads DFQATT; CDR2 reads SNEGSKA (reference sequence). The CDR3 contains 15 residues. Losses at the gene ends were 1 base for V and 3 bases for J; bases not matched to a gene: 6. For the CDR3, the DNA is TGCAGTGCTAGAGCCGAACAGGGGGCACACACTGAAGCTTTCTTT. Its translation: CSARAEQGAHTEAFF.

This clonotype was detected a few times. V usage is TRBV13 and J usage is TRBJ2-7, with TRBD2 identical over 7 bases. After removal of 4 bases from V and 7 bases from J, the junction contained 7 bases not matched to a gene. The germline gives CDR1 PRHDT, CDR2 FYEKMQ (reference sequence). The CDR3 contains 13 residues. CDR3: CASSSRSSGEQYF. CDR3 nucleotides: TGTGCCAGCAGCTCCCGCTCTAGCGGAGAGCAGTACTTC.

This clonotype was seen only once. CDR3 nucleotide sequence: TGTGCCAGCAGATGCTATGAAAAACTGTTTTTT. This sequence encodes CASRCYEKLFF. The J gene is TRBJ1-4, the V gene TRBV2, with D unresolved. CDR1 is SNHLY and CDR2 is FYNNEI in the germline V gene. Trimming removed 6 bases from V and 6 bases from J, with 5 bases in between. This CDR3 spans 11 amino acids. The whole variable domain, remainder taken from reference TRBV2 and TRBJ1-4, is EPEVTQTPSHQVTQMGQEVILRCVPISNHLYFYWYRQILGQKVEFLVSFYNNEISEKSEIFDDQFSVERPDGSNFTLKIRSTKLEDSAMYFCASRCYEKLFFGSGTQLSVL.

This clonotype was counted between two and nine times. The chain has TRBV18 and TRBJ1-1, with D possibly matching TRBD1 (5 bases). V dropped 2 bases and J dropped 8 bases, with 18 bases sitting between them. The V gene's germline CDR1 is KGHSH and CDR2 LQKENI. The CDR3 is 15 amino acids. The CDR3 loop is CASSPLDSGTEEAFF. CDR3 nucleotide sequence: TGTGCCAGCTCACCATTAGACTCCGGGACGGAAGAAGCTTTCTTT.

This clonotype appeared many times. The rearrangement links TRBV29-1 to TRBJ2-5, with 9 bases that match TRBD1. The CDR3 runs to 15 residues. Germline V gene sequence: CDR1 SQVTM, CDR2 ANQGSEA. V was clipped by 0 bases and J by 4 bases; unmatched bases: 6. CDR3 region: CSVEDPTGGPETQYF. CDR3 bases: TGCAGCGTTGAAGACCCAACAGGGGGCCCAGAGACCCAGTACTTC.

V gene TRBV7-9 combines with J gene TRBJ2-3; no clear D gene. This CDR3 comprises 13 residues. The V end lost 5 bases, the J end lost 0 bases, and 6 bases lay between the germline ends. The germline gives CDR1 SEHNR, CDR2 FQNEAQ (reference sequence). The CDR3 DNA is TGTGCCAGCAGCCAAAAAAGCACAGATACGCAGTATTTT. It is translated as CASSQKSTDTQYF.

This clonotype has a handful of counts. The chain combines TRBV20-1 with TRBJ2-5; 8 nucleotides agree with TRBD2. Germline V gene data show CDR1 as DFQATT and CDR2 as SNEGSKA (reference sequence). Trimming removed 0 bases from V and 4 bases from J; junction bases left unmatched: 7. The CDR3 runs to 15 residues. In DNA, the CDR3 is TGCAGTGCTAGAGATCCCATAGCGGGGCTAGAGACCCAGTACTTC. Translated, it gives CSARDPIAGLETQYF.

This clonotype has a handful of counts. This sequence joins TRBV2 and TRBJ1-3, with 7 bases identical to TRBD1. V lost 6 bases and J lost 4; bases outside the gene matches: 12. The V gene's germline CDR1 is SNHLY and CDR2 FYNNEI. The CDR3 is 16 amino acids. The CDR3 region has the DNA TGTGCCAGCAGCCGACGGGAGGGGGCGATAGGAAACACCATATATTTT. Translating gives CASSRREGAIGNTIYF. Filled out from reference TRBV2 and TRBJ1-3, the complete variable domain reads EPEVTQTPSHQVTQMGQEVILRCVPISNHLYFYWYRQILGQKVEFLVSFYNNEISEKSEIFDDQFSVERPDGSNFTLKIRSTKLEDSAMYFCASSRREGAIGNTIYFGEGSWLTVV.

The CDR3 loop is CASSLVRTDTQYF. The CDR3, as DNA: TGTGCCAGCAGCTTAGTTCGCACAGATACGCAGTATTTT. The chain has TRBV7-2 and TRBJ2-3; D unclear. V was shortened by 1 base and J by 1 base, with 3 bases between the two germline ends. There are 13 residues in the CDR3. From germline, CDR1 is SGHTA and CDR2 FQGNSA.

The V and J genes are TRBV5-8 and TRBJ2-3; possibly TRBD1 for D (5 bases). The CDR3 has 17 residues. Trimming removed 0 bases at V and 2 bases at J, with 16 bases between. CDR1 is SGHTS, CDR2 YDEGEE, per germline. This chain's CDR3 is CASSLGITDSFTDTQYF. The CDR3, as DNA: TGTGCCAGCAGCTTGGGTATCACAGACAGCTTCACAGATACGCAGTATTTT.

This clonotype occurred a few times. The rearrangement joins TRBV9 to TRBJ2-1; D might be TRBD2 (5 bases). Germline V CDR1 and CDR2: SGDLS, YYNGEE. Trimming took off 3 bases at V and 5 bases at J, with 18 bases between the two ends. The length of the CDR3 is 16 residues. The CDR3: CASSAYGGPTHNEQFF. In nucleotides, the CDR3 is TGTGCCAGCAGCGCCTACGGCGGGCCCACCCACAATGAGCAGTTCTTC.

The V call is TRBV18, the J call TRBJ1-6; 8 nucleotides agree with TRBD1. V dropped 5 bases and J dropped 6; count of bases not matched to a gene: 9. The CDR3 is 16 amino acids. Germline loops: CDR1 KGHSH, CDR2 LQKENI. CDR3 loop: CASSSVGQGSNSPLHF. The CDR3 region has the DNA TGTGCCAGCTCATCTGTCGGACAGGGAAGTAATTCACCCCTCCACTTT.

The CDR3 here is CASSNRVGSNQPQHF. The DNA for the CDR3 is TGTGCCAGTAGTAACAGGGTGGGAAGCAATCAGCCCCAGCATTTT. The V call is TRBV19, the J call TRBJ1-5; perhaps TRBD1 as D (6 bases). V was pared by 4 bases and J by 1 base, with 11 bases between. Germline lookup yields CDR1 LNHDA and CDR2 SQIVND (reference sequence). This CDR3 has 15 residues.

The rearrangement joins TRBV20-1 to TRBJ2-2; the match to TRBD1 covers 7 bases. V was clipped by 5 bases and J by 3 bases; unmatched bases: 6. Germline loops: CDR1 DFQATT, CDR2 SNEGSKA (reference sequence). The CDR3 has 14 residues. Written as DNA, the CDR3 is TGCAGTGCTGCTACAGGGGCCCACACCGGGGAGCTGTTTTTT. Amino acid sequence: CSAATGAHTGELFF.

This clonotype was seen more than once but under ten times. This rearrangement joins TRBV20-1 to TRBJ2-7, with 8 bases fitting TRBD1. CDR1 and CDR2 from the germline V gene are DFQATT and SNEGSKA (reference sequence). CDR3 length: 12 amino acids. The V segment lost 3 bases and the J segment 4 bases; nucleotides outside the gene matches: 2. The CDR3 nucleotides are TGCAGTGCTAGGGACAGGGAGTACGAGCAGTACTTC. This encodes CSARDREYEQYF.

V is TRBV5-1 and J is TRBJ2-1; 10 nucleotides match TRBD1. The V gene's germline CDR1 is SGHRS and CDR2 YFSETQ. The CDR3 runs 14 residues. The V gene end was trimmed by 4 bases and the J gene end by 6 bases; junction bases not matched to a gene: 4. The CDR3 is CASSLRTGGNEQFF. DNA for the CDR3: TGCGCCAGCAGCCTCCGGACAGGGGGCAATGAGCAGTTCTTC.

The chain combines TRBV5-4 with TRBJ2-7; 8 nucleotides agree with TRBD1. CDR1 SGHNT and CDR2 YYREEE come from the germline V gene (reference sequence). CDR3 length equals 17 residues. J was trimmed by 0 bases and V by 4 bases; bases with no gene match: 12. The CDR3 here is CASSPVSGTGLSYEQYF. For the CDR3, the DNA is TGTGCCAGCAGCCCAGTATCCGGGACAGGACTCTCCTACGAGCAGTACTTC.